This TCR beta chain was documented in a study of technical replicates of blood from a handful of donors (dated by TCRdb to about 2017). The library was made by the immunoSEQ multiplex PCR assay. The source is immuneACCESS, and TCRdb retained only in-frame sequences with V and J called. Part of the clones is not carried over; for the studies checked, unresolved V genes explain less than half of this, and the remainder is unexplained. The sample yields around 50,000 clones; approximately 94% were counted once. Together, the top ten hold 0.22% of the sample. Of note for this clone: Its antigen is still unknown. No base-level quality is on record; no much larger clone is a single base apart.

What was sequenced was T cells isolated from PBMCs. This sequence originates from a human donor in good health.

The CDR3 protein: CASSLEGEGPSGYTF. The DNA reads TGTGCCAGCAGCTTAGAAGGAGAGGGTCCATCTGGCTACACCTTC. The V gene is TRBV7-6 and the J gene is TRBJ1-2; the D gene lacks a confident call. V drops 1 base and J drops 7 bases, leaving 16 bases in between. The germline V gene supplies CDR1 SGHVS and CDR2 FNYEAQ. The cysteine opens and the phenylalanine closes a CDR3 of 15 amino acids. Just CDR3 DNA is preserved here, 45 bases in frame from base 1. Beyond the CDR3, the reference TRBV7-6 and TRBJ1-2 genes provide the residues; the full variable domain reads: GAGVSQSPRYKVTKRGQDVALRCDPISGHVSLYWYRQALGQGPEFLTYFNYEAQQDKSGLPNDRFSAERPEGSISTLTIQRTEQRDSAMYRCASSLEGEGPSGYTFGSGTRLTVV.